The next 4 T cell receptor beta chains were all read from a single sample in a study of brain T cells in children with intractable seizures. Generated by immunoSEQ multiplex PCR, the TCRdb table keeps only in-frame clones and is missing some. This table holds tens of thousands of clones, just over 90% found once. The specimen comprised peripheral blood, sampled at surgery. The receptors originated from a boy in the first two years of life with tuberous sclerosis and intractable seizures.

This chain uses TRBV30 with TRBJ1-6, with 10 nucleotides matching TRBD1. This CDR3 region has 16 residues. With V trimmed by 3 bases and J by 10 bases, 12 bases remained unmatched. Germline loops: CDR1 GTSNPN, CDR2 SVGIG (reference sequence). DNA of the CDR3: TGTGCCTGGAGAGGGACAGGGGTTCTTTACGGCTCACCCCTCCACTTT. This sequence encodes CAWRGTGVLYGSPLHF.

This chain's CDR3 is CASTGTGGYTEAFF. The CDR3 bases are TGTGCCAGCACCGGGACAGGGGGTTACACTGAAGCTTTCTTT. This chain links TRBV28 with TRBJ1-1; TRBD1 matches at 11 bases. CDR1 and CDR2 from the germline V gene are MDHEN and SYDVKM. V lost 7 bases, J lost 3 bases, and 4 bases stayed unmatched. The CDR3 extends over 14 amino acids.

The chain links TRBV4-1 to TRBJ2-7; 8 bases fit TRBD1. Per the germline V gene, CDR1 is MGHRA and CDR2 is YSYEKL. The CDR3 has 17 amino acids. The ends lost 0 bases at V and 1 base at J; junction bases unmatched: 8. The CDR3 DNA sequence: TGCGCCAGCAGCCAAGATTCGGGACAGGCCATATCCTACGAGCAGTACTTC. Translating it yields CASSQDSGQAISYEQYF.

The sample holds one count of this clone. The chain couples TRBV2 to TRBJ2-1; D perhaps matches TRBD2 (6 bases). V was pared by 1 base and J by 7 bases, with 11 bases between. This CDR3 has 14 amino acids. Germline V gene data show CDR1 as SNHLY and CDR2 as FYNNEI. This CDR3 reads CASSEDGSTNEQFF. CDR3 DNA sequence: TGTGCCAGCAGTGAAGACGGGAGTACTAATGAGCAGTTCTTC.